This T cell receptor (beta chain) was documented in a study of blood T cell repertoires in COVID-19. Study summary: Acute-phase and convalescent COVID-19 samples originated in the United States, Italy and Spain. T cells, B-cell-depleted T cells, or PBMCs provided the cDNA or gDNA that served as material.

This clone was seen once. This CDR3 is 15 amino acids long. Germline V CDR1 and CDR2: SGHRS, YFSETQ. V lost 4 bases, J lost 2 bases, and 8 bases stayed unmatched. Authors' data handling: Estimates of nucleated cell counts were drawn from the amplification of reference gene primers. Sequencing was performed with immunoSEQ multiplex PCR; in TCRdb, only in-frame clones are kept and a portion is missing. V and J calls and clone size are those listed in that table; D and trimming were worked out from the DNA. The profile covers 450,000 to 500,000 clones, with 75% to 90% appearing a single time and roughly 3.1% taken by the ten largest.

This TCR came from a human donor in a cohort sampled during active COVID-19. The chain links TRBV5-1 to TRBJ1-2; 7 bases agree with TRBD1. Sequenced: peripheral blood. The CDR3 spells CASSPSTGTNYGYTF. CDR3 coding DNA: TGCGCCAGCAGCCCGTCGACAGGGACCAACTATGGCTACACCTTC.